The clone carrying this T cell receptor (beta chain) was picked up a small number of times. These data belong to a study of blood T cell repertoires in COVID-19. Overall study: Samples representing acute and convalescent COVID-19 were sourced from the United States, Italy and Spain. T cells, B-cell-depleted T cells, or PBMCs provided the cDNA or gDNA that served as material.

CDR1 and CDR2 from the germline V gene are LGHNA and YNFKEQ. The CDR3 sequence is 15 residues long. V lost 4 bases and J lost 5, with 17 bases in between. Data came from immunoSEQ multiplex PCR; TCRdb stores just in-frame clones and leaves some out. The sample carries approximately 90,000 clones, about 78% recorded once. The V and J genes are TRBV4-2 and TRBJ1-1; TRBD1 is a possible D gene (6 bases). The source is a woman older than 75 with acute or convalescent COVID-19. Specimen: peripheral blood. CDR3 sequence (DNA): TGTGCCAGCAGCCCTAGCCTTGAGGGGGTAACTGAAGCTTTCTTT. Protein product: CASSPSLEGVTEAFF.